The clone carrying this T cell receptor (beta chain) was counted a few times. This entry belongs to a study of blood T cell repertoires in COVID-19. Across the study: Sites in the United States, Italy and Spain provided acute and convalescent COVID-19 samples. From T cells, B-cell-depleted T cells, or PBMCs came the material, which was cDNA or gDNA.

As handled by the study authors: Nucleated cell counts were estimated from reference gene primer amplification. Generated by immunoSEQ multiplex PCR, the TCRdb table keeps only in-frame clones and is missing some. V and J calls plus clone size are reproduced from that table; the DNA served to infer D and trimming. The sample holds around 29,000 clones; roughly two thirds are singletons and the top ten take about a sixth. Germline CDR1 MNHNY, CDR2 SVGAGI (reference sequence). The CDR3 totals 16 residues. V gave up 5 bases and J gave up 7 bases; unmatched junction bases: 6. The source of this sequence is a human donor in a cohort sampled during active COVID-19. The sequencing sample was made of peripheral blood. The genes are TRBV6-6 and TRBJ2-1, with TRBD2 identical over 15 bases. CDR3 DNA: TGTGCCAGCAGTAAACCCGGGACTAGCGGGAGGAATGAGCAGTTCTTC. It specifies CASSKPGTSGRNEQFF.